This entry describes one T cell receptor (beta chain). These data come from a study of blood T cell repertoires in COVID-19. Study summary: In each case, the material was cDNA or gDNA derived from T cells, B-cell-depleted T cells, or PBMCs.

Under the authors' procedure: Nucleated cell number was recorded as an estimate derived from reference gene primer amplification. Sequencing used immunoSEQ multiplex PCR; TCRdb keeps in-frame clones, though not all of them. The V and J calls and clone size were taken over from that table, and D and trimming were inferred from the DNA. In the table there are about 250,000 clones, just over 85% of which are singletons. In assigning cohorts, the study relied on participant-reported clinical history. There are 17 residues in the CDR3. The V gene's germline CDR1 is SNHLY and CDR2 FYNNEI. Deletions cut 3 bases from V and 7 bases from J, with 22 bases between.

Sequencing was performed on PBMCs or T cells enriched from blood (not recorded which). The receptor was derived from a man aged 35-49 years who had recovered from COVID-19. The chain carries TRBV2 and TRBJ2-1, with D maybe TRBD2 (6 bases). The CDR3, as DNA: TGTGCCAGCAGTGATACGGTAGCGACCTACGCGGGGAATGAGCAGTTCTTC. This sequence encodes CASSDTVATYAGNEQFF.